The clone carrying this T cell receptor (beta chain) was observed at least ten times. Lactation, pregnancy, other autoimmune disease or uncontrolled infection excluded patients. The data originate from a study of T cells in Graves' hyperthyroidism and ophthalmopathy. In the study overall: Peripheral blood sampling occurred at initial diagnosis, before any treatment.

Trimming cost V 0 bases and J 4 bases; bases outside gene matches: 5. Germline loops: CDR1 SGHDT, CDR2 YYEEEE. The CDR3 length is 15 residues. Amplified TCR beta CDR3 regions derived from RNA transcripts. HTBI primers were the set used in a first-round RT-PCR of the TCR CDR3. Each CDR3 protein is one row after TCRdb ran MiXCR on the multiplex PCR reads. Of 300,000 to 500,000 distinct CDR3 sequences listed, over 11% are singletons. The rearrangement links TRBV5-6 to TRBJ2-7; 9 bases map to TRBD2. The sequence was collected from a man aged 50-60 years with Graves' ophthalmopathy. Sequencing used blood. The CDR3 bases are TGTGCCAGCAGCTTGGATAGCGGGAGTACGTACGAGCAGTACTTC. It specifies CASSLDSGSTYEQYF.